These T cell receptor beta chains were read from a single sample in a study of cytomegalovirus exposure and HLA in healthy donors. The table came from immunoSEQ multiplex PCR; TCRdb's copy has only in-frame clones and leaves some out. The sample holds about 110,000 clones, around three quarters seen once. Sequenced input: PBMCs. Receptors were obtained from a man younger than 40 in good health and CMV-seropositive. CDR3s include the opening cysteine and the closing phenylalanine or tryptophan. A D gene is named only where the DNA matches it firmly. Size is omitted from some rows. Given values are once, few, many or a class for expanded clones.

clone_size j_call v_call d_call cdr3_nt cdr3_aa
. TRBJ2-1 TRBV6-1 . TGTGCCAGCAGACGCGAATACTCCTACAATGAGCAGTTCTTC CASRREYSYNEQFF
. TRBJ2-7 TRBV18 TRBD2 TGTGCCAGCTCACCCAGCGGGGGGGAAAACGAGCAGTACTTC CASSPSGGENEQYF
. TRBJ2-2 TRBV7-3 . TGTGCCAGCAGCTTAACGCGGGACACCGGGGAGCTGTTTTTT CASSLTRDTGELFF
. TRBJ1-1 TRBV4-1 TRBD1 TGCGCCAGCAGCCAAGGTATTTTAAGTCGGACAGGCAAGTCTGAAGCTTTCTTT CASSQGILSRTGKSEAFF
few TRBJ1-5 TRBV28 . TGTGCCAGTCAACAGGGCAATCAGCCCCAGCATTTT CASQQGNQPQHF
once TRBJ1-6 TRBV5-1 . TGCGCCAGCAGCTTGGACCTAAGGGACATCTATAATTCACCCCTCCACTTT CASSLDLRDIYNSPLHF
. TRBJ2-7 TRBV30 TRBD1 TGTGCCTGGATCGACCGGGACAGGACCTACGAGCAGTACTTC CAWIDRDRTYEQYF
few TRBJ2-6 TRBV12-2 . TGTGCAAGTCGCGCTTACCAGGGGGCGGCCTTCTCTGGGGCCAACGTCCTGACTTTC CASRAYQGAAFSGANVLTF
few TRBJ1-1 TRBV29-1 . TGCAGCGTTGAAGGTCACAGGGACACTGAAGCTTTCTTT CSVEGHRDTEAFF
. TRBJ2-7 TRBV4-3 . TGCGCCAGCAGCCAAGATCAAGGGGCCGAGCAGTACTTC CASSQDQGAEQYF
. TRBJ2-5 TRBV6-5 TRBD1 TGTGCCAGCAGTGGGGGGACAGGCCCCCGGGAGACCCAGTACTTC CASSGGTGPRETQYF
. TRBJ1-2 TRBV4-2 . TGTGCCAGCAGCCAAGATCCCCGAGGGAGCTATGGCTACACCTTC CASSQDPRGSYGYTF
. TRBJ1-6 TRBV6-5 . TGTGCCAGCAGTTACGGGGCATCAGGGGCACCCCTCCACTTT CASSYGASGAPLHF
. TRBJ2-1 TRBV6-5 . TGTGCCAGCAGTTACTCTGCAGGGTTAGGGCACAATGAGCAGTTCTTC CASSYSAGLGHNEQFF
. TRBJ1-5 TRBV2 TRBD1 TGTGCCACCACCAGGGGGTCTGTTCAGCCCCAGCATTTT CATTRGSVQPQHF
. TRBJ2-1 TRBV4-2 TRBD2 TGTGCCAGCAGCTGGGGCGGGGGGGCCCCGAATGAGCAGTTCTTC CASSWGGGAPNEQFF
once TRBJ2-1 TRBV9 . TGTGCCAGCAGCGGGCACAGCTCCTACAATGAGCAGTTCTTC CASSGHSSYNEQFF
. TRBJ1-2 TRBV5-6 TRBD1 TGTGCCAGCAGCTTGGTGGGACAGGGGAGCTATGGCTACACCTTC CASSLVGQGSYGYTF
. TRBJ2-7 TRBV11-2 . TGTGCCAGCAGCCCTAGGGGCGAGCAGTACTTC CASSPRGEQYF
. TRBJ2-5 TRBV19 TRBD2 TGTGCCAGTAGTATACAGCGCGGGGGGGGCGAGACCCAGTACTTC CASSIQRGGGETQYF
. TRBJ2-7 TRBV10-1 TRBD1 TGCGCCAGCAGTGGGGACAGGGGATACGAGCAGTACTTC CASSGDRGYEQYF
. TRBJ1-5 TRBV2 . TGTGCCAGCAGTCCAGATAGCAATCAGCCCCAGCATTTT CASSPDSNQPQHF
. TRBJ1-5 TRBV12-1 . TGTGCCAGGGGGACAGGAAACAATCAGCCCCAGCATTTT CARGTGNNQPQHF
. TRBJ2-1 TRBV29-1 . TGCAGCGCGGCGGCGGATACCTACAATGAGCAGTTCTTC CSAAADTYNEQFF
. TRBJ2-3 TRBV12-2 . TGTGCAAGTCGCTTAGTACGTTCGCTAGTTCCAAGTAGGAGCACAGATACGCAGTATTTT CASRLVRSLVPSRSTDTQYF
. TRBJ1-3 TRBV4-3 TRBD1 TGCGCCAGCAGCCAAGGGGACAGGGCCCAGGACACCATATATTTT CASSQGDRAQDTIYF
few TRBJ2-7 TRBV5-6 TRBD1 TGTGCCAGCAGCCCGCTACATCCGACAGGGAAAATAACCTACGAGCAGTACTTC CASSPLHPTGKITYEQYF
. TRBJ1-5 TRBV19 TRBD1 TGTGCCAGTAGTCTAGAGACAGGGGGAGGCAATCAGCCCCAGCATTTT CASSLETGGGNQPQHF
few TRBJ1-3 TRBV5-1 . TGCGCCAGCAGCTCGGACAGCTCTGGAAACACCATATATTTT CASSSDSSGNTIYF
. TRBJ1-2 TRBV10-3 . TGTGCCATCAGAGGGTCCGGGGGTAGAAACTATGGCTACACCTTC CAIRGSGGRNYGYTF
. TRBJ2-7 TRBV5-8 TRBD1 TGTGCCAGCAGCTTGGGGACAGGGACCTACGAGCAGTACTTC CASSLGTGTYEQYF
once TRBJ2-7 TRBV27 . TGTGCCAGCAGTTTAATTTACAGGGCCTACGAGCAGTACTTC CASSLIYRAYEQYF
. TRBJ1-3 TRBV6-7 . TGTGCCAGCAGGACCGGACAGTCCTCTGGAAACACCATATATTTT CASRTGQSSGNTIYF
few TRBJ2-7 TRBV18 . TGTGCCAGCTCACCCCCGGACAGAAAGAGCTCCTACGAGCAGTACTTC CASSPPDRKSSYEQYF
once TRBJ2-7 TRBV10-2 TRBD1 TGCGCCAGCAGTTTAACAGGGGGCGAGCAGTACTTC CASSLTGGEQYF
. TRBJ2-2 TRBV6-6 TRBD2 TGTGCCAGCACCGGACTAGCGGGGGGGTCCACCGGGGAGCTGTTTTTT CASTGLAGGSTGELFF
. TRBJ2-5 TRBV5-1 . TGCGCCAGCAGCTCACAGGGACGGGAGACCCAGTACTTC CASSSQGRETQYF
. TRBJ2-7 TRBV4-1 TRBD1 TGCGCCAGCAGCCATTCCGGGACAGGGGAGTCCTACGAGCAGTACTTC CASSHSGTGESYEQYF
. TRBJ2-7 TRBV5-5 TRBD1 TGTGCCAGCAGCCGGCCAGGGGGTCGGGCCTACGAGCAGTACTTC CASSRPGGRAYEQYF
. TRBJ1-6 TRBV27 . TGTGCCAGCACCTACACAGCCAGCCCTAATTCACCCCTCCACTTT CASTYTASPNSPLHF
. TRBJ2-2 TRBV28 . TGTGCCAGCAGTCCGTGGACAGCGATGAACACCGGGGAGCTGTTTTTT CASSPWTAMNTGELFF
. TRBJ2-3 TRBV9 TRBD2 TGTGCCAGCAGCGTAGGGGACTACACAGATACGCAGTATTTT CASSVGDYTDTQYF
. TRBJ1-5 TRBV15 TRBD1 TGTGCCACCAGCAGGGACAGGGGGATTCAGCCCCAGCATTTT CATSRDRGIQPQHF
. TRBJ2-5 TRBV21-1 . TGTGCCAGCAGCAAAGGTGAGACGGACAGGGGGCCACTAGAGACCCAGTACTTC CASSKGETDRGPLETQYF
. TRBJ1-2 TRBV10-3 TRBD1 TGTGCCATCAGTGAGACCGGACAGGGGGCGATAGGTGGCTACACCTTC CAISETGQGAIGGYTF
. TRBJ2-1 TRBV6-4 TRBD2 TGTGCCAGCAGTCGCAACCTAGCGGGGTTCTACAATGAGCAGTTCTTC CASSRNLAGFYNEQFF
. TRBJ2-7 TRBV9 TRBD2 TGTGCCAGCAGCGCCGTCGCGGCGGGACTAATGTACGAGCAGTACTTC CASSAVAAGLMYEQYF
. TRBJ2-7 TRBV5-1 TRBD1 TGCGCCAGCAGCACCCGACAGGGGTGGGGCGAGCAGTACTTC CASSTRQGWGEQYF
. TRBJ1-2 TRBV6-1 TRBD1 TGTGCCAGCGGAGACAGGGGTGATAGGGGCTACACCTTC CASGDRGDRGYTF
. TRBJ1-6 TRBV27 . TGTGCCAGCAGGGTGGGGCCTAATTCACCCCTCCACTTT CASRVGPNSPLHF
. TRBJ2-3 TRBV19 TRBD2 TGTGCCAGTAGTAGCGGGGGGCTTAGCACAGATACGCAGTATTTT CASSSGGLSTDTQYF
. TRBJ2-5 TRBV27 TRBD2 TGTGCCAGCAGCCCCTCCTCGACTAGCGGGGGGTACTTC CASSPSSTSGGYF
. TRBJ2-3 TRBV7-2 TRBD2 TGTGCCAGCAGCTTAAGCGGGGGGGCGGTCGATACGCAGTATTTT CASSLSGGAVDTQYF
. TRBJ1-1 TRBV19 TRBD1 TGTGCCAGTAGCCCCTATGCGGGACAGTGGTTCACTGAAGCTTTCTTT CASSPYAGQWFTEAFF